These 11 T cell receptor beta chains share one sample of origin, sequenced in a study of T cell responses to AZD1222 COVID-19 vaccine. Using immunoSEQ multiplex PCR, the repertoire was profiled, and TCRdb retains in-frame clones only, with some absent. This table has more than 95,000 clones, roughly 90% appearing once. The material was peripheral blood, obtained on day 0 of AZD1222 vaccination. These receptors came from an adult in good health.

CDR3 amino acids: CASSLDSHKGNEQYF. In nucleotides, the CDR3 is TGTGCCAGCAGCTTAGATTCTCACAAGGGCAACGAGCAGTACTTC. This chain links TRBV11-3 with TRBJ2-7; D unclear. V lost 0 bases, J lost 5 bases, and 14 bases lay in between. The CDR3 consists of 15 residues. CDR1 is SGHNT, CDR2 YENEEA, per germline.

The CDR3 DNA reads TGCGCCAGCAGCTTGGCCCCGGGCGCAGAAAACATTCAGTACTTC. It yields the protein CASSLAPGAENIQYF. This sequence joins TRBV5-1 and TRBJ2-4; D ambiguous. Trimming removed 0 bases from V and 5 bases from J, with 12 bases in between. Germline CDR1 and CDR2: SGHRS and YFSETQ. The length of the CDR3 is 15 residues.

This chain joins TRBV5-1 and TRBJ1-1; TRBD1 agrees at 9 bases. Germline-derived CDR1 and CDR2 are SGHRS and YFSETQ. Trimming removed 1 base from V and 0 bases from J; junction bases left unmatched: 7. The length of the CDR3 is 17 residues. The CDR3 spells CASSLHLDRGMNTEAFF. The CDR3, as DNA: TGCGCCAGCAGCTTGCACCTGGACAGGGGCATGAACACTGAAGCTTTCTTT. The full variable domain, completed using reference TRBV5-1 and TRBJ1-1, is KAGVTQTPRYLIKTRGQQVTLSCSPISGHRSVSWYQQTPGQGLQFLFEYFSETQRNKGNFPGRFSGRQFSNSRSEMNVSTLELGDSALYLCASSLHLDRGMNTEAFFGQGTRLTVV.

The CDR3 DNA sequence: TGTGCCAGCAGTGTGCGACCGGGACAGACTAATGAAAAACTGTTTTTT. Its protein is CASSVRPGQTNEKLFF. This chain connects TRBV6-1 to TRBJ1-4; TRBD1 matches at 7 bases. Germline CDR1 MNHNS, CDR2 SASEGT. The junction had 7 bases not matched to a gene; V was cut back by 4 bases and J by 2 bases. CDR3 length equals 16 residues.

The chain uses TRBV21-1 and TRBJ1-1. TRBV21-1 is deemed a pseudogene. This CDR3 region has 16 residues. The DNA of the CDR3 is TGTGCCAGCAGCCCACGGCGGAGGGTAAGGAACACTGAAGCTTTCTTT. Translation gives CASSPRRRVRNTEAFF.

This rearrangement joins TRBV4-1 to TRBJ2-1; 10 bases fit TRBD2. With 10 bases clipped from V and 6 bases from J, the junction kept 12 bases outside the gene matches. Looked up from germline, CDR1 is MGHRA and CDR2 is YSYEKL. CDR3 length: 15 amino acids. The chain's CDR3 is CATREGLAGVNEQFF. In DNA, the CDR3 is TGCGCCACCCGGGAAGGGCTAGCGGGAGTCAATGAGCAGTTCTTC.

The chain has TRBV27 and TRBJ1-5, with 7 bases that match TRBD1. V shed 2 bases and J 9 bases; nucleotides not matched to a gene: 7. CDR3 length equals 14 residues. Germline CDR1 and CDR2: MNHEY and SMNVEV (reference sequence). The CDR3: CASSLGTSGGPQHF. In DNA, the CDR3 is TGTGCCAGCAGTTTAGGAACCTCAGGGGGGCCCCAGCATTTT.

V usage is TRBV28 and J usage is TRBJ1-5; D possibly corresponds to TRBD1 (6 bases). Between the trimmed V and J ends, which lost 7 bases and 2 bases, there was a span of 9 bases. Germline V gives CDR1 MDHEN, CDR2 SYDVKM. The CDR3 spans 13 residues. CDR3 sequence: CASNRQGNQPQHF. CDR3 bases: TGTGCCAGCAACCGACAGGGCAATCAGCCCCAGCATTTT.

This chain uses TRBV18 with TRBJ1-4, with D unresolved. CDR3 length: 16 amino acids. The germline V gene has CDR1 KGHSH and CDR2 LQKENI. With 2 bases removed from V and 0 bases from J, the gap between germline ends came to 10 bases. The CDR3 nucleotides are TGTGCCAGCTCACCAGGGCAGGTTGCAACTAATGAAAAACTGTTTTTT. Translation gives CASSPGQVATNEKLFF.

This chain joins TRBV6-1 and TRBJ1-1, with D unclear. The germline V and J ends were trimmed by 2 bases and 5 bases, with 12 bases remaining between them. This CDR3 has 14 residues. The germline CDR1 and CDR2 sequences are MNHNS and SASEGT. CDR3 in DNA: TGTGCCAGCAGTGAAACGATGGGGAGGACTGAAGCTTTCTTT. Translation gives CASSETMGRTEAFF.

This chain's CDR3 is CASSVSGLASAYEQYF. The CDR3 coding sequence is TGTGCCAGCAGCGTAAGTGGACTAGCGTCCGCCTACGAGCAGTACTTC. The chain links TRBV9 to TRBJ2-7, with 9 bases fitting TRBD2. The V gene's germline CDR1 is SGDLS and CDR2 YYNGEE. Trimming took 1 base from V and 2 from J; bases not matched to a gene: 7. The CDR3 consists of 16 residues.